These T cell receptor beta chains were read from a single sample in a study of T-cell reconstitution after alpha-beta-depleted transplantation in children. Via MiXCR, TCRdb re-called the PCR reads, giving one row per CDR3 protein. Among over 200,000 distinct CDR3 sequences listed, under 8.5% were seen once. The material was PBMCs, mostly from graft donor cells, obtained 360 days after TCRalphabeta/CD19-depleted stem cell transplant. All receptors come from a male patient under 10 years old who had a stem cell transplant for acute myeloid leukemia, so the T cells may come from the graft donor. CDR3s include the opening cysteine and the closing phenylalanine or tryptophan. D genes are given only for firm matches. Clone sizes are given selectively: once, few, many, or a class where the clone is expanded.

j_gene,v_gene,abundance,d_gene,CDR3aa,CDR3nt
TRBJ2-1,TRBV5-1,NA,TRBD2,CASSLGLAGGRYNEQFF,TGCGCCAGCAGCTTGGGGCTAGCGGGGGGCCGCTACAATGAGCAGTTCTTC
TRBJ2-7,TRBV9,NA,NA,CASSPTTGTRNEQYF,TGTGCCAGCAGCCCCACGACCGGGACAAGGAACGAGCAGTACTTC
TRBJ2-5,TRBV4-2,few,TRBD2,CASSQVGRGQETQYF,TGTGCCAGCAGCCAAGTCGGGCGGGGGCAAGAGACCCAGTACTTC
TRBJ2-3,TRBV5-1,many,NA,CASSLSGVTDTQYF,TGCGCCAGCAGCTTGTCAGGGGTCACAGATACGCAGTATTTT
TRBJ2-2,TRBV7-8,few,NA,CASSLAKEGRRTGELFF,TGTGCCAGCAGCTTAGCGAAAGAGGGCCGGCGGACCGGGGAGCTGTTTTTT
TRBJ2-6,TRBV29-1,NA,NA,CSVSGYSGANVLTF,TGCAGCGTCAGCGGGTACTCTGGGGCCAACGTCCTGACTTTC
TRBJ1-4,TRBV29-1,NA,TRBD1,CSVRTGLGNEKLFF,TGCAGCGTCAGGACAGGGCTTGGGAATGAAAAACTGTTTTTT
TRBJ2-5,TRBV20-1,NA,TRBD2,CSAPSLAGGLWETQYF,TGCAGTGCTCCATCCCTAGCGGGAGGACTGTGGGAGACCCAGTACTTC
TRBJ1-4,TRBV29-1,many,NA,CSVGDNEKLFF,TGCAGCGTTGGAGACAATGAAAAACTGTTTTTT
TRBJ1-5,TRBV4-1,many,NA,CASSQDEAGAWPQHF,TGCGCCAGCAGCCAAGATGAGGCAGGCGCGTGGCCCCAGCATTTT
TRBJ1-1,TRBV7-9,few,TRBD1,CASSLRDRGRVGEAFF,TGTGCCAGCAGCTTAAGAGACAGGGGGCGCGTCGGTGAAGCTTTCTTT
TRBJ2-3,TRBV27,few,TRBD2,CASSLWASGSRVDTQYF,TGTGCCAGCAGTTTATGGGCGAGCGGGAGTCGTGTAGATACGCAGTATTTT
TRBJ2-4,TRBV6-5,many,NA,CASSRGDELALSIQYF,TGTGCCAGCAGCCGGGGCGATGAATTAGCCTTAAGCATTCAGTACTTC
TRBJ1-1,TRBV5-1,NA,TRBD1,CASSLRGQGGVTEAFF,TGCGCCAGCAGCTTGCGAGGACAGGGGGGAGTCACTGAAGCTTTCTTT
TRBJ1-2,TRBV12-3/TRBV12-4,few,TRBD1,CASTYRGANYGYTF,TGTGCCAGCACCTACAGGGGAGCTAACTATGGCTACACCTTC
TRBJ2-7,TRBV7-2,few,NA,CASSLGAVGGTYEQYF,TGTGCCAGCAGCTTAGGAGCTGTTGGTGGGACCTACGAGCAGTACTTC
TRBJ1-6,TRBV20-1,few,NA,CSARVGGIGYNSPLHF,TGCAGTGCTAGAGTTGGAGGGATCGGCTATAATTCACCCCTCCACTTT
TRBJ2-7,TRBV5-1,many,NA,CASSFLGTTTYEQYF,TGCGCCAGCAGCTTTTTGGGGACCACGACCTACGAGCAGTACTTC
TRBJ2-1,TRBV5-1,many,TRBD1,CASSLDGQDNEQFF,TGCGCCAGCAGCTTGGACGGACAGGACAATGAGCAGTTCTTC
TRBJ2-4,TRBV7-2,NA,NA,CASSLRVNLLAKNIQYF,TGTGCCAGCAGCTTAAGGGTCAACCTCCTAGCCAAAAACATTCAGTACTTC
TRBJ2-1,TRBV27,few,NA,CASSFQRAGSYNEQFF,TGTGCCAGCAGTTTTCAGAGGGCGGGCTCCTACAATGAGCAGTTCTTC
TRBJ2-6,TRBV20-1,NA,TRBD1,CCASTGQGTGANVLTF,TGCTGTGCTAGCACTGGACAGGGAACTGGGGCCAACGTCCTGACTTTC
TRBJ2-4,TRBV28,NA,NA,CASRTGTRKNIQYF,TGTGCCAGCAGGACCGGGACACGGAAAAACATTCAGTACTTC
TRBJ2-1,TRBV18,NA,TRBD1,CASSPLGQGKDNEQFF,TGTGCCAGCTCACCACTAGGACAGGGAAAGGACAATGAGCAGTTCTTC
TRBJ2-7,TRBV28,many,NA,CASSFSSSYEQYF,TGTGCCAGCAGTTTCAGTAGTAGCTACGAGCAGTACTTC
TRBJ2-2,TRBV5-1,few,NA,CASSLLPGDGNTGELFF,TGCGCCAGCAGCTTGTTACCTGGGGATGGGAACACCGGGGAGCTGTTTTTT
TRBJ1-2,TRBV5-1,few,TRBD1,CASKPQGFGYGYTF,TGCGCCAGCAAACCACAGGGGTTCGGCTATGGCTACACCTTC
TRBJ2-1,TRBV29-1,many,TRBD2,CSVIGLAGRLNEQFF,TGCAGCGTGATCGGACTAGCGGGTAGATTAAATGAGCAGTTCTTC
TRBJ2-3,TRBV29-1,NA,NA,CSVARGGDTQYF,TGCAGCGTTGCAAGGGGGGGGGATACGCAGTATTTT
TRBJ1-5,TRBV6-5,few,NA,CASSYSVTHSSNQPQHF,TGTGCCAGCAGTTATTCGGTGACCCATTCTAGCAATCAGCCCCAGCATTTT
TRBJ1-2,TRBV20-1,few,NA,CSARDPRVPLNYGYTF,TGCAGTGCTAGAGACCCCAGGGTGCCCCTTAACTATGGCTACACCTTC
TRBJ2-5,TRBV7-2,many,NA,CASSLVFRKQETQYF,TGTGCCAGCAGCTTAGTGTTTAGAAAACAAGAGACCCAGTACTTC
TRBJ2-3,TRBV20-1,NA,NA,CSAILLITDTQYF,TGCAGTGCTATTCTTTTAATCACAGATACGCAGTATTTT
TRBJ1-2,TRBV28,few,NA,CASSFSGEQGNYGYTF,TGTGCCAGCAGTTTTTCTGGAGAACAGGGAAACTATGGCTACACCTTC
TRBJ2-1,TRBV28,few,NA,CASSLIGTSYNEQFF,TGTGCCAGCAGTTTAATCGGGACCTCCTACAATGAGCAGTTCTTC
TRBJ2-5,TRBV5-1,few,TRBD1,CASSRQGPQETQYF,TGCGCCAGCAGCCGACAGGGACCTCAAGAGACCCAGTACTTC
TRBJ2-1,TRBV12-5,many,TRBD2,CASGGTSSYNEQFF,TGTGCTAGTGGCGGGACTAGCAGCTACAATGAGCAGTTCTTC
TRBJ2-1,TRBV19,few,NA,CASSIVTSRDNEQFF,TGTGCCAGTAGTATAGTAACTAGCAGGGACAATGAGCAGTTCTTC
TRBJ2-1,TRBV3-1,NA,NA,CASSPRGLDNEQFF,TGTGCCAGCAGCCCACGTGGCTTGGACAATGAGCAGTTCTTC
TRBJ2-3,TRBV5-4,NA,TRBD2,CASSSLGLAEDNTDTQYF,TGTGCCAGCAGCTCACTCGGACTAGCGGAGGACAACACAGATACGCAGTATTTT
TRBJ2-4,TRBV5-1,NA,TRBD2,CASSLAGLAGGGQNIQYF,TGCGCCAGCAGCTTGGCGGGACTAGCGGGAGGAGGCCAAAACATTCAGTACTTC
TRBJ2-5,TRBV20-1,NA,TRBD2,CSARKRLAGKGHQETQYF,TGCAGTGCTAGAAAAAGACTAGCGGGAAAGGGACACCAAGAGACCCAGTACTTC